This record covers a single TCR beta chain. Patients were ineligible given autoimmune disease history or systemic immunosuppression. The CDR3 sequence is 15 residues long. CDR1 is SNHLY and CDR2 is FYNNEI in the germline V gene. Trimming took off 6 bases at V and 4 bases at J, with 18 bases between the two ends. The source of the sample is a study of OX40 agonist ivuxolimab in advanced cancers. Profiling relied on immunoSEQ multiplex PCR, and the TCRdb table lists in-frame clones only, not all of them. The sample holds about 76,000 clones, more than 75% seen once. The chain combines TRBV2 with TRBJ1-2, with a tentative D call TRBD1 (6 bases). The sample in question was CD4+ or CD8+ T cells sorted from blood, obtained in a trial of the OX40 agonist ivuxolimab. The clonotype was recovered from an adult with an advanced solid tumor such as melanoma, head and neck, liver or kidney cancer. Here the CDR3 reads CASSAEGGGPYGYTF. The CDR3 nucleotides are TGTGCCAGCAGCGCTGAAGGTGGGGGCCCCTATGGCTACACCTTC.